Following are 18 T cell receptor beta chains from one sample sequenced in a study of OX40 agonist ivuxolimab in advanced cancers. Assay: immunoSEQ multiplex PCR; the TCRdb copy retains only in-frame clones and omits some. The top ten clones hold over 12% of a sample with about 45,000 clones, roughly 80% of them seen once. The sequencing used CD4+ or CD8+ T cells sorted from blood, collected in a trial of the OX40 agonist ivuxolimab. The source of these receptors is an adult with an advanced solid tumor such as melanoma, head and neck, liver or kidney cancer.

The chain joins TRBV11-2 to TRBJ2-2; no clear D gene. V was clipped by 0 bases and J by 8 bases, with 1 base between them. Germline loops: CDR1 SGHAT, CDR2 FQNNGV. The CDR3 spans 11 residues. CDR3: CASSLEGELFF. As DNA, the CDR3 is TGTGCCAGCAGCTTAGAGGGGGAGCTGTTTTTT.

The V call is TRBV7-6, the J call TRBJ2-1, with D unclear. Looked up from germline, CDR1 is SGHVS and CDR2 is FNYEAQ. Trimming pared 6 bases from V and 9 bases from J, leaving 9 bases between. CDR3 size: 11 residues. DNA for the CDR3: TGTGCCAGCAGGGGTTTGGGTGAGCAGTTCTTC. It specifies CASRGLGEQFF.

CDR3 residues: CASSLGRGSEQYF. The CDR3, as DNA: TGTGCCAGTAGCTTAGGCAGGGGGAGCGAGCAGTACTTC. The V call is TRBV19, the J call TRBJ2-5, with TRBD1 matching over 7 bases. The DNA end is a closer match to TRBJ2-7, so the J assignment may be wrong. The V gene's germline CDR1 is LNHDA and CDR2 SQIVND (reference sequence). The length of the CDR3 is 13 residues.

This sequence joins TRBV7-6 and TRBJ2-5; 8 bases agree with TRBD1. The V gene end was trimmed by 2 bases and the J gene end by 4 bases; junction bases not matched to a gene: 9. The CDR3 sequence is 16 residues long. CDR1 is SGHVS, CDR2 FNYEAQ, per germline. The chain's CDR3 is CASSLSAGGIRETQYF. DNA for the CDR3: TGTGCCAGCAGCTTATCAGCAGGGGGCATCCGAGAGACCCAGTACTTC.

The gene calls are TRBV10-3 and TRBJ2-6; D gene ambiguous. The CDR3 length is 13 residues. Trimming shortened V by 10 bases and J by 0 bases, and 7 bases separated the two germline ends. Per germline, CDR1 ENHRY and CDR2 SYGVKD. CDR3 in amino acids: CATLPSGANVLTF. For the CDR3, the DNA is TGTGCCACCCTACCCTCTGGGGCCAACGTCCTGACTTTC.

The chain links TRBV7-6 to TRBJ2-7; possibly TRBD1 for D (6 bases). V lost 4 bases to trimming and J lost 2 bases, with 15 bases between them. The CDR3 loop spans 15 amino acids. Germline V gene lookup returns CDR1 SGHVS and CDR2 FNYEAQ. The CDR3 region is CASSWETGQAYEQYF. CDR3 bases: TGTGCCAGCAGCTGGGAGACAGGCCAGGCCTACGAGCAGTACTTC.

This clone was found once. The chain uses TRBV11-1 and TRBJ2-1; D may be TRBD1 (6 bases). CDR1 SGHAT and CDR2 FQDESV come from the germline V gene (reference sequence). This CDR3 contains 13 residues. V was trimmed by 5 bases and J by 7 bases, leaving 12 bases between them. The CDR3: CASSPTGVNEQFF. Written as DNA, the CDR3 is TGTGCCAGCAGCCCGACAGGAGTTAATGAGCAGTTCTTC. Full variable domain (missing parts from reference TRBV11-1 and TRBJ2-1): EAEVAQSPRYKITEKSQAVAFWCDPISGHATLYWYRQILGQGPELLVQFQDESVVDDSQLPKDRFSAERLKGVDSTLKIQPAELGDSAMYLCASSPTGVNEQFFGPGTRLTVL.

The V call is TRBV27, the J call TRBJ1-1, with 7 bases identical to TRBD1. The CDR3 is made up of 17 amino acids. Germline CDR1 reads MNHEY; CDR2 reads SMNVEV (reference sequence). V dropped 5 bases and J dropped 0; count of bases not matched to a gene: 12. The CDR3 spells CASSPSTPTGMNTEAFF. The CDR3 DNA reads TGTGCCAGCAGTCCATCGACTCCGACAGGGATGAACACTGAAGCTTTCTTT.

The rearrangement links TRBV4-2 to TRBJ1-6; perhaps TRBD1 as D (6 bases). This CDR3 has 15 amino acids. CDR1 is LGHNA and CDR2 is YNFKEQ in the germline V gene. Trimming cost V 3 bases and J 13 bases, with 19 bases left between them. The CDR3 bases are TGTGCCAGCAGCCATTCCGAGGGGGGTGGAGATCCCCTCCACTTT. Translated, it gives CASSHSEGGGDPLHF.

The rearrangement joins TRBV6-1 to TRBJ2-7; D is unresolved. The CDR3 contains 13 residues. Germline V gene lookup returns CDR1 MNHNS and CDR2 SASEGT. Trimming stripped 7 bases from V and 0 bases from J, with 10 bases between. This CDR3 reads CASIHSSSYEQYF. CDR3 in DNA: TGTGCCAGCATTCACAGCAGCTCCTACGAGCAGTACTTC.

This clone appeared once. This sequence joins TRBV5-1 and TRBJ2-7; the match to TRBD1 covers 9 bases. CDR1 and CDR2 from the germline V gene are SGHRS and YFSETQ. With 4 bases clipped from V and 4 bases from J, the junction kept 6 bases outside the gene matches. The CDR3 is 14 amino acids. The CDR3 bases are TGCGCCAGCAGCCAAATCGGACAGGGGTACGAGCAGTACTTC. It translates to CASSQIGQGYEQYF. The full variable domain, with the rest looked up from reference TRBV5-1 and TRBJ2-7, is KAGVTQTPRYLIKTRGQQVTLSCSPISGHRSVSWYQQTPGQGLQFLFEYFSETQRNKGNFPGRFSGRQFSNSRSEMNVSTLELGDSALYLCASSQIGQGYEQYFGPGTRLTVT.

V is TRBV7-8 and J is TRBJ2-7; D tentatively fits TRBD1 or TRBD2 (5 bases each). The germline V gene encodes CDR1 SGHVS and CDR2 FQNEAQ. The CDR3 is made up of 14 amino acids. The V end was cut by 2 bases, the J end by 5 bases, with 13 bases between. The CDR3 DNA reads TGTGCCAGCAGCTTATATGGTGGGACCCACGAGCAGTACTTC. Its translation is CASSLYGGTHEQYF.

CDR3 bases: TGTGCCAGCAGCTCGGGACAGGGCTCTGTAGATACGCAGTATTTT. Translated, it gives CASSSGQGSVDTQYF. V gene TRBV7-9 combines with J gene TRBJ2-3; TRBD1 agrees at 9 bases. V lost 4 bases and J lost 5; bases outside the gene matches: 7. Germline loops: CDR1 SEHNR, CDR2 FQNEAQ (reference sequence). This CDR3 has 15 amino acids.

V and J are TRBV5-1 and TRBJ2-7, with 8 bases aligning to TRBD2. The CDR3 totals 15 residues. Germline V gene sequence: CDR1 SGHRS, CDR2 YFSETQ. The V gene end was trimmed by 3 bases and the J gene end by 3 bases; junction bases not matched to a gene: 8. This chain's CDR3 is CASSSSGGAFYEQYF. The CDR3 bases are TGCGCCAGCAGCTCATCCGGGGGGGCATTCTACGAGCAGTACTTC.

The genes are TRBV28 and TRBJ1-1, with D unclear. The CDR3 runs 13 residues. In germline, CDR1 is MDHEN, CDR2 SYDVKM. V shed 2 bases and J shed 0 bases, with 4 bases lying between them. Written as DNA, the CDR3 is TGTGCCAGCAGTTTACCCATGAACACTGAAGCTTTCTTT. Translation gives CASSLPMNTEAFF.

V is TRBV7-9 and J is TRBJ2-2; 7 bases line up with TRBD2. The CDR3 has 15 amino acids. V dropped 7 bases and J dropped 4; count of bases not matched to a gene: 9. Germline V gene sequence: CDR1 SEHNR, CDR2 FQNEAQ (reference sequence). The DNA of the CDR3 is TGTGCCAGCACACCCCGGGGGGATAGCACCGGGGAGCTGTTTTTT. Translating it yields CASTPRGDSTGELFF.

This clone was seen a few times. J is TRBJ1-1 and V is TRBV5-4, with D hard to call. Germline CDR1 is SGHNT and CDR2 is YYREEE (reference sequence). The V and J ends lost 3 bases and 1 base respectively, with 10 bases between them. The CDR3 runs to 14 residues. The CDR3 DNA reads TGTGCCAGCAGCTGGGTGTGGGGGAACACTGAAGCTTTCTTT. Translated: CASSWVWGNTEAFF.

V and J are TRBV5-1 and TRBJ2-5; the D gene is possibly TRBD2 (6 bases). The CDR3 has 14 amino acids. From germline, CDR1 is SGHRS and CDR2 YFSETQ. Deletions cut 2 bases from V and 5 bases from J, with 13 bases between. The CDR3 region has the DNA TGCGCCAGCAGCTTCACGGGAGCCATGGAGACCCAGTACTTC. Its protein product is CASSFTGAMETQYF.